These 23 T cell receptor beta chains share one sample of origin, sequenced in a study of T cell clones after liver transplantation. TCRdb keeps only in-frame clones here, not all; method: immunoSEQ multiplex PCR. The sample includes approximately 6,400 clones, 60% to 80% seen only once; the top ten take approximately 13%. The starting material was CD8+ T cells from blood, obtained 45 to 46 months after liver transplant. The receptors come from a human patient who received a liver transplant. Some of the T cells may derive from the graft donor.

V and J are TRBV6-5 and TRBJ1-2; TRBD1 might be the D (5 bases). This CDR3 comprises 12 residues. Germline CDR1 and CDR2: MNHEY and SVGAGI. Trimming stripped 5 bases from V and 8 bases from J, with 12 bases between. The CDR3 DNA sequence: TGTGCCAGCAGTCCCCCGGGGGAAGGCTACACCTTC. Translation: CASSPPGEGYTF.

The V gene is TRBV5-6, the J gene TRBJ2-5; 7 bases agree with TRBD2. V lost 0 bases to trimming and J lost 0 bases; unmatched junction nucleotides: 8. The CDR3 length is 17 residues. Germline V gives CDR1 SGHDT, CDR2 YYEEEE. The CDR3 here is CASSLGRSSGYQETQYF. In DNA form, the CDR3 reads TGTGCCAGCAGCTTGGGTAGGTCTAGCGGATACCAAGAGACCCAGTACTTC.

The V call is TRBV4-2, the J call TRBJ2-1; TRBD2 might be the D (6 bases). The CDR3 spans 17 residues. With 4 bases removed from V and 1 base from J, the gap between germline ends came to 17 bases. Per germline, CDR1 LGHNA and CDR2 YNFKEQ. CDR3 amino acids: CASSPVIGEESYNEQFF. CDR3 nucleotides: TGTGCCAGCAGCCCTGTAATAGGGGAGGAATCCTACAATGAGCAGTTCTTC.

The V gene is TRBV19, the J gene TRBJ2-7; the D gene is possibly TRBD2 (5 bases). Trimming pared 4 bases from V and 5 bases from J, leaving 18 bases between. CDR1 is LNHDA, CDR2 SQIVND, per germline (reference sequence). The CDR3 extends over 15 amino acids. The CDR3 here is CASSTDMTDGDEQYF. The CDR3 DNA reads TGTGCCAGTAGTACCGACATGACCGACGGGGACGAGCAGTACTTC.

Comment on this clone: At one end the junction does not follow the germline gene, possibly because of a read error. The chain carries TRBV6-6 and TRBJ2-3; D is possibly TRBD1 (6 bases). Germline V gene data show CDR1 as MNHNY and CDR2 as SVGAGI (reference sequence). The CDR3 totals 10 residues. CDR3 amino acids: CASLGAFTHF. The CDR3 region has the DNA TGTGCCAGTCTGGGGGCGTTTACCCATTTT.

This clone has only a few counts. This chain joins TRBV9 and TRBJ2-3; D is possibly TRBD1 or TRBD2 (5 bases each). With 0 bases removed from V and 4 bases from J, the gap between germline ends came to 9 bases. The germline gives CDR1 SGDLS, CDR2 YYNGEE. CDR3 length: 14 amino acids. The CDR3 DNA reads TGTGCCAGCAGCGTAGTATGGGACCCAGATACGCAGTATTTT. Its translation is CASSVVWDPDTQYF.

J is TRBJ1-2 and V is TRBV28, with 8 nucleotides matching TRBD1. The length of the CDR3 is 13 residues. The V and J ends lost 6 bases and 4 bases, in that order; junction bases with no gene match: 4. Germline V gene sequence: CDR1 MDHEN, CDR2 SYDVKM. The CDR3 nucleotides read TGTGCCAGCAGGTACAGGGGGGTCTATGGCTACACCTTC. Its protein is CASRYRGVYGYTF.

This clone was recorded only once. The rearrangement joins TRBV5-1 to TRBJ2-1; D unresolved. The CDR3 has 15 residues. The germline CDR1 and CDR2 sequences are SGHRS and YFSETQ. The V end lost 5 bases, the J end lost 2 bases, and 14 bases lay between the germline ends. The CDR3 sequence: CASRHLSEAYNEQFF. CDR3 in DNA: TGCGCCAGCAGACACTTGTCAGAGGCCTACAATGAGCAGTTCTTC.

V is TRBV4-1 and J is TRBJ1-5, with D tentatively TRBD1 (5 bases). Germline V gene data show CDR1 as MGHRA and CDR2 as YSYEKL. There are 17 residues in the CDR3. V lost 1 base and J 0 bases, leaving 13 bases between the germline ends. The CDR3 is CASSQGLGAYSNQPQHF. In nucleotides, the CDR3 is TGCGCCAGCAGCCAAGGCCTAGGGGCGTATAGCAATCAGCCCCAGCATTTT.

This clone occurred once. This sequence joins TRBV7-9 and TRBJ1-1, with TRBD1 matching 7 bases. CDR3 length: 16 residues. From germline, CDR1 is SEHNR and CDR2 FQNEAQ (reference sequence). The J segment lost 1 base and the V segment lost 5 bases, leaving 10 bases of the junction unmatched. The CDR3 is CASSPEETGSNTEAFF. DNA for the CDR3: TGTGCCAGCAGCCCGGAAGAGACAGGGTCGAACACTGAAGCTTTCTTT.

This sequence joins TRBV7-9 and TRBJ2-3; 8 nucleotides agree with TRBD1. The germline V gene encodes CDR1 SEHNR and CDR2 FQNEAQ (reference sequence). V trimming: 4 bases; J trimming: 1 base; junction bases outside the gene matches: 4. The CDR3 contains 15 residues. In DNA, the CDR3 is TGTGCCAGCAGCTATCAGGGGGCTGGCACAGATACGCAGTATTTT. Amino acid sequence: CASSYQGAGTDTQYF.

The CDR3: CSALRGTGELFF. The DNA of the CDR3 is TGCAGCGCCCTGAGGGGGACCGGGGAGCTGTTTTTT. The J gene is TRBJ2-2, the V gene TRBV29-1; weak D call: TRBD1 (6 bases). The CDR3 has 12 amino acids. From germline, CDR1 is SQVTM and CDR2 ANQGSEA. Trimming removed 7 bases from V and 5 bases from J, with 11 bases in between.

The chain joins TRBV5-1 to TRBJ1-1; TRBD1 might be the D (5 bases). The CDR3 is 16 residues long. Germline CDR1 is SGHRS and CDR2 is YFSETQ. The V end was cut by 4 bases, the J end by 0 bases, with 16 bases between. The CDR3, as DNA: TGCGCCAGCAGCCCTACCGGGACGGGATTGAACACTGAAGCTTTCTTT. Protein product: CASSPTGTGLNTEAFF.

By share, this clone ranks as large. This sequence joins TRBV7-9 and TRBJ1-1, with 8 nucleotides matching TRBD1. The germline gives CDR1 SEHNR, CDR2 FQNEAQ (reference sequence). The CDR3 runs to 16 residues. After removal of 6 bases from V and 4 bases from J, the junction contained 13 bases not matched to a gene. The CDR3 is CASSTEDRGTRTEAFF. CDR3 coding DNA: TGTGCCAGCAGTACAGAAGACAGGGGAACCCGCACTGAAGCTTTCTTT.

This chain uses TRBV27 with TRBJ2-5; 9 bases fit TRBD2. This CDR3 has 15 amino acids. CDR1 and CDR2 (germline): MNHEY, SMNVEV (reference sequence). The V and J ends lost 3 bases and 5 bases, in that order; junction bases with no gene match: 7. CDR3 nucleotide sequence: TGTGCCAGCAGTTTTAGCGGGAGCTTACCGGAGACCCAGTACTTC. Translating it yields CASSFSGSLPETQYF.

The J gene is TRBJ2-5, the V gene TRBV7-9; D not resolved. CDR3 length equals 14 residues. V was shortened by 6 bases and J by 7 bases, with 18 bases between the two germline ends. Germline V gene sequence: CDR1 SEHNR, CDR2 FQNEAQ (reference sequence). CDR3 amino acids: CASRKVGRKGTQYF. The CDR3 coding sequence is TGTGCCAGCAGAAAGGTGGGAAGGAAGGGGACCCAGTACTTC.

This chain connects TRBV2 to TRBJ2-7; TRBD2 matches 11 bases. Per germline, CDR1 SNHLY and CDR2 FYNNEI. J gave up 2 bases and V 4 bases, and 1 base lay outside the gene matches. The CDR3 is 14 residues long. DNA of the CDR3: TGTGCCAGCAGTGGACTAGCGGGAACCTACGAGCAGTACTTC. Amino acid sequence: CASSGLAGTYEQYF.

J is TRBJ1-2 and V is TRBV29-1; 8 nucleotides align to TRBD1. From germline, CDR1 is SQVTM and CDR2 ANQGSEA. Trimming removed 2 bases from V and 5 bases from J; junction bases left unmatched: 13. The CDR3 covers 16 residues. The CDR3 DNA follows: TGCAGCGTTGAAAGCCTGAAAATGGGACAGGATTATGGCTACACCTTC. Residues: CSVESLKMGQDYGYTF.

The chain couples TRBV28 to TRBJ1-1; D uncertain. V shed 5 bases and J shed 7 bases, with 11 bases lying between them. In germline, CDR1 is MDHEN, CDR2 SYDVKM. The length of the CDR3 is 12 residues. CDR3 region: CASSPDLFEAFF. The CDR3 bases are TGTGCCAGCAGTCCCGACCTGTTTGAAGCTTTCTTT.

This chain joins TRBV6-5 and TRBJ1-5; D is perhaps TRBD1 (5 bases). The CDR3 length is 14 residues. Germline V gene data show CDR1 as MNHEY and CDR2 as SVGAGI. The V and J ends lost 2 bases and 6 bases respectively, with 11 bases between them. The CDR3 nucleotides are TGTGCCAGCAGTTACGCCCGCCAGGGTCAGCCCCAGCATTTT. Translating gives CASSYARQGQPQHF.

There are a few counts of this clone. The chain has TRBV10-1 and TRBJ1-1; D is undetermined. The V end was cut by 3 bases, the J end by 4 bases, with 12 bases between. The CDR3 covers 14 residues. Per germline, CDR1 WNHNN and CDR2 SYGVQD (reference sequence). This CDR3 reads CASSDRNLTTEAFF. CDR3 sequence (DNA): TGCGCCAGCAGTGACAGGAATCTGACCACTGAAGCTTTCTTT.

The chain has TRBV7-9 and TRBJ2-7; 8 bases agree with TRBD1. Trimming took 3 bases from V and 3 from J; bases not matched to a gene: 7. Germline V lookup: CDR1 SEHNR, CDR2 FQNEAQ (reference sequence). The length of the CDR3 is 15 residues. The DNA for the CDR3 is TGTGCCAGCAGCTTCCTAGACAGGGGCCTCTACGAGCAGTACTTC. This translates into CASSFLDRGLYEQYF.

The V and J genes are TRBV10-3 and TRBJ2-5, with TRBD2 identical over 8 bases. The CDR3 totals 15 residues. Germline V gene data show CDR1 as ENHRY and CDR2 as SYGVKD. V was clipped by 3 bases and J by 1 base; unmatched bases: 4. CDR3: CAISESSGLQETQYF. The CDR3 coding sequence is TGTGCCATCAGTGAATCTAGCGGGCTCCAAGAGACCCAGTACTTC.